This T cell receptor beta chain emerged from a study of CD8 T cells in ankylosing spondylitis. Whole-study findings and limits: One TCR beta motif, made up of about 8 highly homologous variants, appeared characteristic of ankylosing spondylitis blood. As for the disease-linked clones, they showed a CD8+ phenotype and occurred at relatively low frequencies in peripheral blood. Clones linked to disease were reported to show significant enrichment in matched ankylosing spondylitis synovial fluid.

This clonotype was counted ten times or more. Antigen specificity is unknown. TCRdb re-derived calls from the 5' RACE reads in MiXCR, one entry per CDR3 protein. The table has about 280,000 distinct CDR3 sequences, around 18% seen once. The CDR3 is made up of 13 amino acids. Germline loops: CDR1 LGHDT, CDR2 YNNKEL (reference sequence). Trimming shortened V by 5 bases and J by 5 bases, and 10 bases separated the two germline ends. The genes are TRBV3-1 and TRBJ2-1, with D uncertain. Input material: blood, either unsorted or a sorted T cell fraction (not recorded which). This receptor was identified in a male donor with ankylosing spondylitis or in good health (not recorded which). CDR3 protein: CASSRSGDNEQFF. In DNA, the CDR3 is TGTGCCAGCAGCAGAAGTGGAGACAATGAGCAGTTCTTC.